The 30 T cell receptor beta chains below come from one sample, sequenced in a study of blood T cell repertoires in COVID-19. Profiled with immunoSEQ multiplex PCR; TCRdb holds only in-frame clones, not every one. Of about 200,000 clones listed, approximately 86% are singletons. Material: PBMCs or T cells enriched from blood (not recorded which). The source of these receptors is a woman in her forties with acute COVID-19.

This clone was counted between two and nine times. This sequence joins TRBV6-1 and TRBJ1-2; possible D gene TRBD1, 6 bases. This CDR3 has 16 amino acids. Trimming took 0 bases from V and 5 from J, leaving 16 bases between them. CDR1 and CDR2 (germline): MNHNS, SASEGT. Written as DNA, the CDR3 is TGTGCCAGCAGTGAAGCGACACAGGGAAGAAGGTATGGCTACACCTTC. It specifies CASSEATQGRRYGYTF.

The rearrangement uses TRBV29-1 and TRBJ2-7; D might be TRBD1 (6 bases). Germline V gives CDR1 SQVTM, CDR2 ANQGSEA. The CDR3 loop spans 13 amino acids. V lost 3 bases to trimming and J lost 5 bases, with 14 bases between them. The CDR3 spells CSVDLQGSHEQYF. The CDR3 bases are TGCAGCGTTGACTTACAGGGTAGCCACGAGCAGTACTTC.

The rearrangement uses TRBV4-1 and TRBJ1-1, with D maybe TRBD1 (5 bases). V shed 0 bases and J shed 4 bases, with 12 bases lying between them. This CDR3 is 15 amino acids long. Germline assignment: CDR1 MGHRA and CDR2 YSYEKL. CDR3 loop: CASSQEGGGGTEAFF. CDR3 nucleotides: TGCGCCAGCAGCCAAGAGGGGGGGGGAGGCACTGAAGCTTTCTTT.

The CDR3 reads CASSYPDRVRYF. The DNA for the CDR3 is TGTGCCAGCAGTTACCCGGACAGGGTCCGTTACTTC. V and J are TRBV6-2 or TRBV6-3 and TRBJ2-5; 8 nucleotides match TRBD1. The CDR3 is made up of 12 amino acids. With 2 bases clipped from V and 14 bases from J, the junction kept 7 bases outside the gene matches. CDR1 is MNHEY, CDR2 SVGEGT, per germline.

The genes are TRBV28 and TRBJ1-2; no clear D gene. The CDR3 contains 16 residues. Between the trimmed V and J ends, which lost 4 bases and 4 bases, there was a span of 19 bases. Germline values: CDR1 MDHEN, CDR2 SYDVKM. The CDR3, as DNA: TGTGCCAGCAGTTCCTACCCCGTGAAAATCGCCTATGGCTACACCTTC. Its protein is CASSSYPVKIAYGYTF.

The table lists this clone with a few counts. This rearrangement joins TRBV11-3 to TRBJ2-5; no definite D call. The germline V gene has CDR1 SGHNT and CDR2 YENEEA. The germline V and J ends were trimmed by 4 bases and 7 bases, with 16 bases remaining between them. CDR3 size: 14 residues. The CDR3, as DNA: TGTGCCAGCAGCTCCGACTTCGTGTTGGGGACCCAGTACTTC. Translating gives CASSSDFVLGTQYF.

DNA of the CDR3: TGTGCCAGCAGCGTAGTGACAGGAGACTCTGGAAACACCATATATTTT. This gives the protein CASSVVTGDSGNTIYF. The rearrangement joins TRBV9 to TRBJ1-3, with D maybe TRBD1 (6 bases). The CDR3 totals 16 residues. V was trimmed by 0 bases and J by 0 bases, leaving 10 bases between them. Germline V CDR1 and CDR2: SGDLS, YYNGEE.

The CDR3 sequence is CASSLTGVWRPNTDTQYF. The CDR3 nucleotides are TGTGCCAGCAGCTTGACGGGAGTTTGGAGGCCAAACACAGATACGCAGTATTTT. The V gene is TRBV5-6, the J gene TRBJ2-3; a weak D match, TRBD2 (6 bases). The CDR3 covers 18 residues. Trimming left V 1 base short and J 2 bases short, with 20 bases between. CDR1 and CDR2 (germline): SGHDT, YYEEEE.

The V gene is TRBV28, the J gene TRBJ1-2; D perhaps matches TRBD1 (5 bases). The V gene's germline CDR1 is MDHEN and CDR2 SYDVKM. CDR3 length: 15 amino acids. The ends were cut back, 5 bases at V and 4 bases at J, with 17 bases in the middle. CDR3 coding DNA: TGTGCCAGCAGTGTGGACACAGCCTTGGGCTATGGCTACACCTTC. Encoded protein: CASSVDTALGYGYTF.

The V and J genes are TRBV5-1 and TRBJ2-2, with 11 positions matching TRBD1. CDR1 and CDR2 from the germline V gene are SGHRS and YFSETQ. The CDR3 runs to 13 residues. Germline trimming cut 7 bases from V and 4 bases from J; bases unmatched to any gene: 0. The chain's CDR3 is CASGTGGTGELFF. CDR3 coding DNA: TGCGCCAGCGGGACAGGGGGCACCGGGGAGCTGTTTTTT.

This clone was picked up one time. This rearrangement joins TRBV13 to TRBJ2-2, with TRBD1 matching 10 bases. CDR1 PRHDT and CDR2 FYEKMQ come from the germline V gene (reference sequence). The junction had 7 bases not matched to a gene; V was cut back by 5 bases and J by 4 bases. The CDR3 sequence is 16 residues long. The CDR3 loop is CASSPRTGGGTGELFF. The CDR3 DNA sequence: TGTGCCAGCAGCCCAAGGACAGGGGGAGGCACCGGGGAGCTGTTTTTT.

The chain recombines TRBV9 with TRBJ1-3, with 7 nucleotides matching TRBD1. Germline trimming cut 0 bases from V and 4 bases from J; bases unmatched to any gene: 7. This CDR3 spans 16 amino acids. Germline CDR1 SGDLS, CDR2 YYNGEE. DNA of the CDR3: TGTGCCAGCAGCGTAGGAATACAGGGGATCGGAAACACCATATATTTT. Protein product: CASSVGIQGIGNTIYF. The variable domain in full, completed from reference TRBV9 and TRBJ1-3, reads DSGVTQTPKHLITATGQRVTLRCSPRSGDLSVYWYQQSLDQGLQFLIQYYNGEERAKGNILERFSAQQFPDLHSELNLSSLELGDSALYFCASSVGIQGIGNTIYFGEGSWLTVV.

V and J are TRBV12-3 or TRBV12-4 and TRBJ2-7; D is unclear. This CDR3 is 11 amino acids long. The V end lost 5 bases, the J end lost 2 bases, and 4 bases lay between the germline ends. The CDR3 bases are TGTGCCAGCAGTCCCGCCTACGAGCAGTACTTC. Translation: CASSPAYEQYF.

The chain links TRBV4-3 to TRBJ2-1; 8 bases line up with TRBD2. CDR1 is LGHNA, CDR2 YSLEER, per germline. With V trimmed by 1 base and J by 0 bases, 5 bases remained unmatched. There are 17 residues in the CDR3. CDR3 in amino acids: CASSQVTSGSSYNEQFF. The CDR3 nucleotides read TGCGCCAGCAGCCAAGTCACTAGCGGAAGCTCCTACAATGAGCAGTTCTTC.

The rearrangement joins TRBV29-1 to TRBJ2-1; 10 bases agree with TRBD1. This CDR3 comprises 15 residues. In germline, CDR1 is SQVTM, CDR2 ANQGSEA. J was trimmed by 0 bases and V by 7 bases; bases with no gene match: 6. The CDR3 bases are TGCAGCGGGGTGGACAGGGGGATCTCCTACAATGAGCAGTTCTTC. It translates to CSGVDRGISYNEQFF.

A note on this clone: The junction departs from germline at one end; a sequencing error may be responsible. Other DNA sequences of this sample code for an identical CDR3. This chain joins TRBV18 and TRBJ1-5; no firm D call. Germline lookup yields CDR1 KGHSH and CDR2 LQKENI. The CDR3 runs to 15 residues. For the CDR3, the DNA is TGTGCCAGTTCACCCCTGGCAGGAAGCAATCAGCCCCAGCATTTT. It encodes CASSPLAGSNQPQHF.

In this sample, this clone turned up once. This chain connects TRBV3-1 (or the pseudogene TRBV3-2) to TRBJ2-7, with D maybe TRBD1 (6 bases). The CDR3 runs to 15 residues. V lost 4 bases and J lost 6, with 19 bases in between. The germline V gene has CDR1 LGHDT and CDR2 YNNKEL (reference sequence). The CDR3 loop reads CASSPLQPGQVEQYF. The CDR3 coding sequence is TGTGCCAGCAGCCCATTGCAACCGGGACAAGTCGAGCAGTACTTC.

The rearrangement joins TRBV11-2 to TRBJ1-2; D call uncertain. Germline assignment: CDR1 SGHAT and CDR2 FQNNGV. The length of the CDR3 is 15 residues. Trimming pared 1 base from V and 0 bases from J, leaving 9 bases between. The CDR3 is CASSLVLEANYGYTF. The CDR3 DNA sequence: TGTGCCAGCAGCTTAGTCCTTGAGGCTAACTATGGCTACACCTTC.

This chain joins TRBV9 and TRBJ1-2, with TRBD1 matching over 11 bases. The CDR3 runs to 16 residues. The V gene's germline CDR1 is SGDLS and CDR2 YYNGEE. The V segment lost 0 bases and the J segment 4 bases; nucleotides outside the gene matches: 5. The CDR3 region is CASSVGPGTGGYGYTF. DNA for the CDR3: TGTGCCAGCAGCGTAGGGCCAGGGACAGGGGGCTATGGCTACACCTTC.

This rearrangement joins TRBV28 to TRBJ1-1, with TRBD1 identical over 8 bases. Per the germline V gene, CDR1 is MDHEN and CDR2 is SYDVKM. The CDR3 sequence is 13 residues long. Trimming removed 4 bases from V and 7 bases from J; junction bases left unmatched: 5. CDR3 loop: CASSYPGGGEAFF. The CDR3 DNA reads as TGTGCCAGCAGTTATCCAGGGGGCGGTGAAGCTTTCTTT. The full variable domain, its missing parts supplied by reference TRBV28 and TRBJ1-1, is DVKVTQSSRYLVKRTGEKVFLECVQDMDHENMFWYRQDPGLGLRLIYFSYDVKMKEKGDIPEGYSVSREKKERFSLILESASTNQTSMYLCASSYPGGGEAFFGQGTRLTVV.

The genes are TRBV7-9 and TRBJ1-5; possibly TRBD1 for D (6 bases). This CDR3 is built from 15 residues. Germline CDR1 reads SEHNR; CDR2 reads FQNEAQ (reference sequence). V was trimmed by 4 bases and J by 3 bases, leaving 13 bases between them. The CDR3 DNA reads as TGTGCCAGCAGCTCTATCCGGGACACCAATCAGCCCCAGCATTTT. It is translated as CASSSIRDTNQPQHF.

V usage is TRBV12-3 or TRBV12-4 and J usage is TRBJ1-1; a possible D gene is TRBD1 (5 bases). Trimming took off 8 bases at V and 2 bases at J, with 12 bases between the two ends. The CDR3 is 13 residues long. The CDR3 sequence: CASASRTNTEAFF. The CDR3 bases are TGTGCCAGCGCCTCCCGGACAAACACTGAAGCTTTCTTT.

The chain links TRBV6-5 to TRBJ1-6, with TRBD1 matching over 8 bases. V gave up 6 bases and J gave up 8 bases; unmatched junction bases: 9. The CDR3 consists of 15 residues. The V gene's germline CDR1 is MNHEY and CDR2 SVGAGI. The DNA of the CDR3 is TGTGCCAGCAGATCTCTACAGGGGGTGGATTCACCCCTCCACTTT. Amino acids: CASRSLQGVDSPLHF.

The chain couples TRBV5-8 to TRBJ2-3, with D hard to call. Per the germline V gene, CDR1 is SGHTS and CDR2 is YDEGEE. The CDR3 length is 11 residues. Deletions cut 9 bases from V and 3 bases from J, with 8 bases between. The CDR3 region is CAMRRTDTQYF. In DNA form, the CDR3 reads TGTGCCATGAGGAGAACAGATACGCAGTATTTT.

The rearrangement joins TRBV7-2 to TRBJ2-3; 11 bases agree with TRBD2. The germline V gene has CDR1 SGHTA and CDR2 FQGNSA. V was clipped by 6 bases and J by 4 bases; unmatched bases: 12. The CDR3 is 17 residues long. Written as DNA, the CDR3 is TGTGCCAGCAGTCCCCGGACTAGCGGGTACGACTCAGATACGCAGTATTTT. It is translated as CASSPRTSGYDSDTQYF.

The genes are TRBV5-1 and TRBJ1-1; the D gene is possibly TRBD1 (5 bases). The CDR3 runs to 15 residues. In germline, CDR1 is SGHRS, CDR2 YFSETQ. The V gene lost 7 bases and the J gene lost 1 base, with 17 bases spanning the gap. CDR3 bases: TGCGCCAGCCAGTTGACAGTCACACCGAACACTGAAGCTTTCTTT. It translates to CASQLTVTPNTEAFF. The variable domain in full, with the rest retrieved from reference TRBV5-1 and TRBJ1-1, is KAGVTQTPRYLIKTRGQQVTLSCSPISGHRSVSWYQQTPGQGLQFLFEYFSETQRNKGNFPGRFSGRQFSNSRSEMNVSTLELGDSALYLCASQLTVTPNTEAFFGQGTRLTVV.

The J gene is TRBJ1-1, the V gene TRBV15, with D unresolved. CDR3 length equals 14 residues. Trimming shortened V by 7 bases and J by 0 bases, and 12 bases separated the two germline ends. CDR1 and CDR2 from the germline V gene are LNHNV and YYDKDF (reference sequence). For the CDR3, the DNA is TGTGCCACCAAGGCGGGTAAGATGAACACTGAAGCTTTCTTT. Protein product: CATKAGKMNTEAFF.

The chain carries TRBV7-2 and TRBJ2-3; 14 positions agree with TRBD2. The germline gives CDR1 SGHTA, CDR2 FQGNSA. The CDR3 has 17 residues. Trimming removed 4 bases from V and 0 bases from J; junction bases left unmatched: 3. CDR3 protein: CASSSRTSGGSTDTQYF. The CDR3 DNA reads TGTGCCAGCAGCTCCCGGACTAGCGGGGGGAGCACAGATACGCAGTATTTT. The variable domain in full, completed from reference TRBV7-2 and TRBJ2-3, reads GAGVSQSPSNKVTEKGKDVELRCDPISGHTALYWYRQSLGQGLEFLIYFQGNSAPDKSGLPSDRFSAERTGGSVSTLTIQRTQQEDSAVYLCASSSRTSGGSTDTQYFGPGTRLTVL.

The chain links TRBV6-5 to TRBJ1-1; D is possibly TRBD1 (5 bases). Germline V gene lookup returns CDR1 MNHEY and CDR2 SVGAGI. V was trimmed by 8 bases and J by 1 base, leaving 14 bases between them. This CDR3 contains 14 residues. Written as DNA, the CDR3 is TGTGCCAGCGAAACAGGACGGCCGAACACTGAAGCTTTCTTT. Residues: CASETGRPNTEAFF.

This chain uses TRBV27 with TRBJ2-7; 10 bases line up with TRBD1. Germline V gives CDR1 MNHEY, CDR2 SMNVEV (reference sequence). The J segment lost 3 bases and the V segment lost 8 bases, leaving 10 bases of the junction unmatched. This CDR3 region has 15 residues. CDR3 DNA: TGTGCCAGCCGACACGAACGGACAGGGGGCTACGAGCAGTACTTC. It specifies CASRHERTGGYEQYF.